A selection of T cell receptor beta chains follows, all from one sample in a study of blood T cell repertoires in COVID-19. Assay used: immunoSEQ multiplex PCR; TCRdb lists only in-frame clones, some missing. The sample includes hundreds of thousands of clones, 75% to 90% seen only once; the top ten take 0.95% to 1.2%. Source material: PBMCs or T cells enriched from blood (not recorded which). The receptors shown here come from a man aged 30 to 45 who had recovered from COVID-19. Each CDR3 is given with its conserved first and last residue. The D gene is left open where the match is weak. Some rows have no size entry. The others give once, few or many, or a class for an expanded clone.

.,TRBV27,TRBD1,TRBJ1-1,15,TGTGCCAGCAGTTCCCAAAGACAGGGAATCACTGAAGCTTTCTTT,CASSSQRQGITEAFF
.,TRBV28,.,TRBJ1-2,15,TGTGCCAGCAATCACCGGGACACCTCGAACTATGGCTACACCTTC,CASNHRDTSNYGYTF
.,TRBV20-1,.,TRBJ1-3,14,TGCAGTGCTAGTAACAGAAACTCTGGAAACACCATATATTTT,CSASNRNSGNTIYF
.,TRBV6-4,TRBD1,TRBJ2-4,14,TGTGCCAGCAGAGTGGGACAGGGGAAAAACATTCAGTACTTC,CASRVGQGKNIQYF
.,TRBV28,.,TRBJ2-3,16,TGTGCCAGCAGTCCCCATATGGGCCTATCCACAGATACGCAGTATTTT,CASSPHMGLSTDTQYF
.,TRBV10-2,.,TRBJ2-5,12,TGCGCCAGCAGTGTTAACAAAGAGACCCAGTACTTC,CASSVNKETQYF
.,TRBV6-5,.,TRBJ1-3,14,TGTGCCAGCAGTTCACCAGGGGTCGGAAACACCATATATTTT,CASSSPGVGNTIYF
.,TRBV5-1,.,TRBJ2-7,13,TGCGCCAGCAGCTCCCGGGACACTAGCGAGCAGTACTTC,CASSSRDTSEQYF
.,TRBV7-9,.,TRBJ1-1,13,TGTGCCAGCAGCTTAGAGGATAAGCGGTCGGCTTTCTTT,CASSLEDKRSAFF
.,TRBV6-5,.,TRBJ2-3,12,TGTGCCAGCGGCCGTGGCACAGATACGCAGTATTTT,CASGRGTDTQYF
.,TRBV2,.,TRBJ2-7,15,TGTGCCAGCAGTGAGCGGGGGCGGCAGCTCTACGAGCAGTACTTC,CASSERGRQLYEQYF
.,TRBV7-6,TRBD2,TRBJ2-5,20,TGTGCCAGCAGCACCCCGATCCTCGGGACTAGCGGGATTTTTCAAGAGACCCAGTACTTC,CASSTPILGTSGIFQETQYF
once,TRBV6-1,.,TRBJ2-5,14,TGTGCCAGCAGTGAAGCTACAGGGTTGGAGACCCAGTACTTC,CASSEATGLETQYF
.,TRBV25-1,TRBD1,TRBJ1-1,15,TGTGCCAGCAAGGCCGAGGACAGGGCGTTTGGCGGAGCTTTCTTT,CASKAEDRAFGGAFF
.,TRBV27,.,TRBJ1-5,15,TGTGCCAGCAGGGTACAGGGTCATAGCAATCAGCCCCAGCATTTT,CASRVQGHSNQPQHF
.,TRBV4-1,.,TRBJ2-2,13,TGCGCCAGCAGCCAAGTAGTTTCCGGGGAGCTGTTTTTT,CASSQVVSGELFF
.,TRBV12-3/TRBV12-4,.,TRBJ1-2,12,TGTGCCAGCAGTTTATTCCCGGGTGGCTACACCTTC,CASSLFPGGYTF
.,TRBV7-9,TRBD1,TRBJ1-2,14,TGTGCCAGCAGCAGTGGACAGGGTTGGTATGGCTACACCTTC,CASSSGQGWYGYTF
.,TRBV25-1,.,TRBJ1-1,12,TGTGCCAGCGGCCGACAGGCCTACGAAGCTTTCTTT,CASGRQAYEAFF
.,TRBV6-1,TRBD2,TRBJ2-1,18,TGTGCCAGCAGTGAAAGGGGGGGGCTAGCGGGAAGGTACAATGAGCAGTTCTTC,CASSERGGLAGRYNEQFF
.,TRBV18,.,TRBJ1-1,13,TGTGCCAGCTCTAGGAGTCGGGACACTGAAGCTTTCTTT,CASSRSRDTEAFF
.,TRBV2,TRBD1,TRBJ2-2,15,TGTGCCAGCAGTCGGACAGGGGCGAGCACCGGGGAGCTGTTTTTT,CASSRTGASTGELFF